These 8 T cell receptor beta chains originate from one sample sequenced in a study of CD8 T cells in Susac syndrome. With random hexamers, reverse transcription was performed on roughly 0.5 to 1 ug of RNA. TCRdb used MiXCR to reprocess the immunoSEQ multiplex PCR reads, holding one entry per CDR3 protein. The profile covers around 170,000 distinct CDR3 sequences, with under 97% appearing a single time and approximately 0.1% taken by the ten largest. Sequencing used CD4+ T cells from PBMCs. These receptors were obtained from a human donor with Susac syndrome.

CDR3 sequence (DNA): TGTGCCAGCAGTCCTCGACAGGGCGGAGCTGAAAAACTGTTTTTT. It codes for CASSPRQGGAEKLFF. The chain carries TRBV27 and TRBJ1-4; 7 bases agree with TRBD1. Trimming at V came to 5 bases and at J to 7 bases, leaving 10 bases not matched to a gene. CDR3 size: 15 residues. Per the germline V gene, CDR1 is MNHEY and CDR2 is SMNVEV (reference sequence).

The J gene is TRBJ2-7, the V gene TRBV2, with D unresolved. Trimming removed 3 bases at V and 1 base at J, with 10 bases between. Looked up from germline, CDR1 is SNHLY and CDR2 is FYNNEI. The CDR3 covers 14 residues. The CDR3 DNA reads as TGTGCCAGCAGTGACTTGGGGTTTTCCTACGAGCAGTACTTC. Its protein product is CASSDLGFSYEQYF.

This chain joins TRBV7-8 and TRBJ2-7; TRBD2 agrees at 12 bases. V gave up 4 bases and J gave up 1 base; unmatched junction bases: 5. Germline V CDR1 and CDR2: SGHVS, FQNEAQ. The CDR3 contains 16 residues. This chain's CDR3 is CASSSSSGGVSYEQYF. The CDR3 DNA sequence: TGTGCCAGCAGCTCCTCTAGCGGGGGGGTATCCTACGAGCAGTACTTC. Full variable domain (rest looked up from reference TRBV7-8 and TRBJ2-7): GAGVSQSPRYKVAKRGQDVALRCDPISGHVSLFWYQQALGQGPEFLTYFQNEAQLDKSGLPSDRFFAERPEGSVSTLKIQRTQQEDSAVYLCASSSSSGGVSYEQYFGPGTRLTVT.

The chain uses TRBV5-1 and TRBJ2-5; maybe TRBD1 (6 bases). The CDR3 spans 15 residues. Germline-derived CDR1 and CDR2 are SGHRS and YFSETQ. Trimming removed 0 bases from V and 5 bases from J, with 14 bases in between. For the CDR3, the DNA is TGCGCCAGCAGCTTGGCCGGCAGGGGTGAGGAGACCCAGTACTTC. It specifies CASSLAGRGEETQYF.

This rearrangement joins TRBV18 to TRBJ2-7; TRBD1 aligns across 9 bases. CDR3 length: 14 amino acids. The J segment lost 2 bases and the V segment lost 3 bases, leaving 2 bases of the junction unmatched. Germline V gene data show CDR1 as KGHSH and CDR2 as LQKENI. The CDR3: CASSPGTGTYEQYF. CDR3 sequence (DNA): TGTGCCAGCTCACCCGGGACAGGGACCTACGAGCAGTACTTC.

V is TRBV28 and J is TRBJ1-5; D remains unclear. CDR3 length: 16 residues. Germline CDR1 MDHEN, CDR2 SYDVKM. V lost 7 bases to trimming and J lost 4 bases, with 20 bases between them. CDR3 sequence reads: CASKRVRGLGNQPQHF. The CDR3 nucleotides are TGTGCCAGCAAAAGGGTCCGAGGGCTGGGGAATCAGCCCCAGCATTTT. Full variable domain (outside the CDR3, taken from reference TRBV28 and TRBJ1-5): DVKVTQSSRYLVKRTGEKVFLECVQDMDHENMFWYRQDPGLGLRLIYFSYDVKMKEKGDIPEGYSVSREKKERFSLILESASTNQTSMYLCASKRVRGLGNQPQHFGDGTRLSIL.

The chain uses TRBV5-6 and TRBJ1-1, with TRBD1 matching 7 bases. CDR3 size: 14 residues. V was clipped by 5 bases and J by 4 bases; unmatched bases: 8. Germline V gene data show CDR1 as SGHDT and CDR2 as YYEEEE. The chain's CDR3 is CASRLQGLGTEAFF. CDR3 coding DNA: TGTGCCAGCAGACTACAGGGGCTCGGCACTGAAGCTTTCTTT.

CDR3 coding DNA: TGTGCCACCTGCCGAGCGGGAGGTTTCCCCGGGGAGCTGTTTTTT. It is translated as CATCRAGGFPGELFF. This sequence joins TRBV15 and TRBJ2-2; 9 bases map to TRBD2. There are 15 residues in the CDR3. CDR1 and CDR2 from the germline V gene are LNHNV and YYDKDF (reference sequence). Losses at the gene ends were 8 bases for V and 6 bases for J; bases not matched to a gene: 10.